A selection of T cell receptor beta chains follows, all from one sample in a study of T cell changes during pregnancy in multiple sclerosis. Clones were read by immunoSEQ multiplex PCR, and TCRdb kept only the in-frame ones, dropping some. Of some 29,000 clones in the sample, under 95% were seen once. The sequencing here drew on CD8+ T cells from peripheral blood mononuclear cells, taken before pregnancy. The receptors here all came from a female donor with multiple sclerosis, enrolled in a pregnancy study. CDR3s include the opening cysteine and the closing phenylalanine or tryptophan. D genes are given only for firm matches. Where a row states a size, it is once, few, many or the class of an expanded clone; other rows omit it.

size | J | D | V | length | DNA | CDR3
. | TRBJ2-7 | . | TRBV5-1 | 13 | TGCGCCAGCAACGCGGGGACAGATTACGAGCAGTACTTC | CASNAGTDYEQYF
. | TRBJ2-3 | . | TRBV13 | 12 | TGTGCCAGCAGCCCTCTAGAAGATACGCAGTATTTT | CASSPLEDTQYF
. | TRBJ2-5 | . | TRBV4-1 | 13 | TGCGCCAGCTCCTCCGACACAGAAGAGACCCAGTACTTC | CASSSDTEETQYF
few | TRBJ2-7 | . | TRBV28 | 12 | TGTGCCAGCAGTTCCTTTTCCTACGAGCAGTACTTC | CASSSFSYEQYF
. | TRBJ2-1 | TRBD2 | TRBV7-3 | 16 | TGTGCCAGCAGCTTACGAGTGGGGGGGGAATTGAATGAGCAGTTCTTC | CASSLRVGGELNEQFF
. | TRBJ1-4 | TRBD1 | TRBV9 | 15 | TGTGCCAGCAGCGTAGAGGGGACAGGGAGAGAAAAACTGTTTTTT | CASSVEGTGREKLFF
. | TRBJ1-1 | . | TRBV6-6 | 15 | TGTGCCAGCAGTTACGGCGGGGAGAGTAGCTCTGAAGCTTTCTTT | CASSYGGESSSEAFF
. | TRBJ2-3 | . | TRBV27 | 12 | TGTGCCAGCAGTTCCCGTCCAGATACGCAGTATTTT | CASSSRPDTQYF
. | TRBJ1-4 | . | TRBV7-9 | 12 | TGTGCCAGCAGCACCGGGACTGCCGGACTGTTTTTT | CASSTGTAGLFF
. | TRBJ2-7 | . | TRBV28 | 11 | TGTGCCAGCAGCTCCCCCTACGAGCAGTACTTC | CASSSPYEQYF
. | TRBJ2-1 | TRBD1 | TRBV4-1 | 17 | TGCGCCAGCAGCCAAGATAGGGACAGCCAGGCGTGGGATGAGCAGTTCTTC | CASSQDRDSQAWDEQFF
once | TRBJ2-1 | . | TRBV28 | 16 | TGTGCCAGCAGTTCATATCTGGGCCTTAGGATAGATGAGCAGTTCTTC | CASSSYLGLRIDEQFF
. | TRBJ2-7 | TRBD2 | TRBV27 | 19 | TGTGCCAGCAGTTTATCATTTTCGGGTCTAGCGGGGCCCGCCTACGAGCAGTACTTC | CASSLSFSGLAGPAYEQYF
. | TRBJ1-5 | TRBD1 | TRBV2 | 15 | TGTGCCAGCAGTGACCGGGACAGGGAGGATCAGCCCCAGCATTTT | CASSDRDREDQPQHF
. | TRBJ1-5 | TRBD1 | TRBV6-1 | 17 | TGTGCCAGCAGTGATCACCGGGACAGGGGGCAGGGTCAGCCCCAGCATTTT | CASSDHRDRGQGQPQHF
. | TRBJ2-1 | TRBD2 | TRBV7-6 | 17 | TGTGCCAGCAGCCCCCGGACTAGTTTAACTGAGTACAATGAGCAGTTCTTC | CASSPRTSLTEYNEQFF
. | TRBJ1-1 | . | TRBV6-6 | 13 | TGTGCCAGCAGTTACTCGGACAGCTCTGAAGCTTTCTTT | CASSYSDSSEAFF
. | TRBJ2-1 | TRBD2 | TRBV19 | 15 | TGTGCCAGTAGTCGGGCTAGCGGGATGGGCAATGAGCAGTTCTTC | CASSRASGMGNEQFF
. | TRBJ2-7 | TRBD1 | TRBV27 | 13 | TGTGCCAGCAGTTGGACAGGGGTAAGAGAGCAGTACTTC | CASSWTGVREQYF
. | TRBJ1-2 | . | TRBV14 | 15 | TGTGCCAGCAGCCGAGGGACACAAATTGGAACTGGCTACACCTTC | CASSRGTQIGTGYTF
. | TRBJ2-7 | TRBD1 | TRBV7-9 | 12 | TGTGCCAGCCAGACAGGGGCGTCCCAGCAGTACTTC | CASQTGASQQYF
. | TRBJ1-1 | . | TRBV11-2 | 14 | TGTGCCAGCAGCTTCGGGGGAGGCGGGACTGAAGCTTTCTTT | CASSFGGGGTEAFF
. | TRBJ2-5 | TRBD1 | TRBV6-6 | 16 | TGTGCCAGCAGTTACGTAAGCAGGGGGATGTCGGAGACCCAGTACTTC | CASSYVSRGMSETQYF
. | TRBJ2-7 | TRBD1 | TRBV7-9 | 15 | TGTGCCAGCAGTTTTACAGGGGGCCGAGCCTACGAGCAGTACTTC | CASSFTGGRAYEQYF
. | TRBJ2-7 | . | TRBV18 | 13 | TGTGCCAGCTCACCAGGTGGGCTCAGCGAGCAGTACTTC | CASSPGGLSEQYF
. | TRBJ2-7 | . | TRBV2 | 15 | TGTGCCAGCAGTGGGTCTGGGCAGAAAAAGTACGAGCAGTACTTC | CASSGSGQKKYEQYF
. | TRBJ2-7 | . | TRBV11-2 | 15 | TGTGCCAGCAGCCAGAAGGAGTTTGTCAATTACGAGCAGTACTTC | CASSQKEFVNYEQYF
. | TRBJ2-2 | TRBD2 | TRBV2 | 17 | TGTGCCTCCACCGGGACTAGCGATACCGCGAACACCGGGGAGCTGTTTTTT | CASTGTSDTANTGELFF
once | TRBJ1-1 | TRBD1 | TRBV5-6 | 17 | TGTGCCAGCAGCCCCGAAGGGGGCTATGGGGCGAACACTGAAGCTTTCTTT | CASSPEGGYGANTEAFF
. | TRBJ2-1 | TRBD2 | TRBV6-4 | 14 | TGTGCCAGCAGTGAGACTAGCGGACACAATGAGCAGTTCTTC | CASSETSGHNEQFF
. | TRBJ2-7 | TRBD2 | TRBV9 | 16 | TGTGCCAGCAGCGTAGGGAAAACTAGCGGGACCTACGAGCAGTACTTC | CASSVGKTSGTYEQYF
. | TRBJ2-1 | TRBD2 | TRBV19 | 16 | TGTGCCAGTAGCTCCCTCGGAGCGGGGGGCTACAATGAGCAGTTCTTC | CASSSLGAGGYNEQFF
. | TRBJ1-5 | TRBD1 | TRBV29-1 | 15 | TGCAGCGTTGAGCTCGGACAGGGTAGCAATCAGCCCCAGCATTTT | CSVELGQGSNQPQHF
. | TRBJ2-1 | . | TRBV27 | 16 | TGTGCCAGCAGTTTACTTGGACAGCGTTTCGACAATGAGCAGTTCTTC | CASSLLGQRFDNEQFF
. | TRBJ2-3 | TRBD2 | TRBV7-2 | 18 | TGTGCCAGCAGCTTAGTAGCTAGCGGGAGGGCCGGCACAGATACGCAGTATTTT | CASSLVASGRAGTDTQYF
. | TRBJ1-1 | . | TRBV25-1 | 14 | TGTGCCAGCAGTGTTCCGGGGATGAACACTGAAGCTTTCTTT | CASSVPGMNTEAFF
. | TRBJ1-1 | . | TRBV6-5 | 14 | TGTGCCAGCAGTTATTCGGGTGAGAACACTGAAGCTTTCTTT | CASSYSGENTEAFF
. | TRBJ2-1 | TRBD2 | TRBV6-1 | 16 | TGTGCCAGCAGTGACCTTTCTAGCGGGAGAGGGGATGAGCAGTTCTTC | CASSDLSSGRGDEQFF
. | TRBJ2-7 | TRBD2 | TRBV19 | 15 | TGTGCCAGTAGTACCGGACTAGCGGAGATCTACGAGCAGTACTTC | CASSTGLAEIYEQYF
once | TRBJ1-1 | . | TRBV6-5 | 14 | TGTGCCAGCAGTTACGCCAGGGCAAACACTGAAGCTTTCTTT | CASSYARANTEAFF
. | TRBJ2-1 | . | TRBV7-9 | 10 | TGTGCCAGCAGCTCTTTAGAGCAGTTCTTC | CASSSLEQFF
. | TRBJ2-1 | TRBD2 | TRBV6-4 | 13 | TGTGCCAGCAGGGCTAGCGGGAGCAATGAGCAGTTCTTC | CASRASGSNEQFF
. | TRBJ2-7 | TRBD2 | TRBV6-5 | 14 | TGTGCCAGCAGTTACGGGGACTACCCTTCCGAGCAGTACTTC | CASSYGDYPSEQYF
. | TRBJ2-7 | . | TRBV6-5 | 14 | TGTGCCAGCAGTTACGGACAGAGATCCTACGAGCAGTACTTC | CASSYGQRSYEQYF